This entry lists 5 T cell receptor beta chains sequenced from one sample in a study of T cells after yellow fever vaccination. One entry per CDR3 protein results from TCRdb running MiXCR on the 5' RACE reads. The repertoire holds a few hundred thousand distinct CDR3 sequences, with roughly an eighth as singletons. Sequenced here: CD4+ T cells sorted from PBMCs, sampled 15 days after the yellow fever booster vaccination. The receptors originated from a young man who received the YFV17D yellow fever vaccine.

At least ten counts were recorded for this clonotype. This sequence joins TRBV5-1 and TRBJ2-7; 9 bases fit TRBD1. Trimming took 6 bases from V and 6 from J; bases not matched to a gene: 10. Germline V gives CDR1 SGHRS, CDR2 YFSETQ. This CDR3 is built from 14 residues. CDR3 sequence: CASTLQGAISEQYF. CDR3 nucleotide sequence: TGCGCCAGCACCCTACAGGGGGCGATTAGCGAGCAGTACTTC. The full variable domain, in which reference TRBV5-1 and TRBJ2-7 provide the parts outside the CDR3, is KAGVTQTPRYLIKTRGQQVTLSCSPISGHRSVSWYQQTPGQGLQFLFEYFSETQRNKGNFPGRFSGRQFSNSRSEMNVSTLELGDSALYLCASTLQGAISEQYFGPGTRLTVT.

This clonotype was seen ten or more times. This chain uses TRBV6-5 with TRBJ1-3; TRBD1 might be the D (5 bases). The CDR3 sequence is 12 residues long. V dropped 7 bases and J dropped 4 bases, with 8 bases sitting between them. Germline CDR1 reads MNHEY; CDR2 reads SVGAGI. CDR3 sequence: CASTAGGNTIYF. The CDR3 coding sequence is TGTGCCAGCACGGCAGGGGGAAACACCATATATTTT.

This clonotype was counted at least ten times. V gene TRBV6-2 or TRBV6-3 combines with J gene TRBJ1-2; D remains ambiguous. The germline V and J ends were trimmed by 10 bases and 0 bases, with 12 bases remaining between them. The CDR3 runs 13 residues. CDR1 MNHEY and CDR2 SVGEGT come from the germline V gene. CDR3 bases: TGTGCCACCGATACAACCTCTAACTATGGCTACACCTTC. Translating gives CATDTTSNYGYTF.

V is TRBV9 and J is TRBJ1-4; 7 nucleotides agree with TRBD1. V lost 1 base, J lost 7 bases, and 7 bases stayed unmatched. This CDR3 is 15 amino acids long. Germline V gene data show CDR1 as SGDLS and CDR2 as YYNGEE. This CDR3 reads CASSVNRGGSEKLFF. The DNA of the CDR3 is TGTGCCAGCAGCGTAAACAGGGGCGGTAGTGAAAAACTGTTTTTT. Based on the CDR3 plus reference TRBV9 and TRBJ1-4, the full variable domain is DSGVTQTPKHLITATGQRVTLRCSPRSGDLSVYWYQQSLDQGLQFLIQYYNGEERAKGNILERFSAQQFPDLHSELNLSSLELGDSALYFCASSVNRGGSEKLFFGSGTQLSVL.

This chain connects TRBV7-9 to TRBJ2-5; TRBD2 agrees at 7 bases. The trim removed 3 bases at V and 5 bases at J, leaving 9 bases unmatched. CDR3 length: 15 amino acids. Per the germline V gene, CDR1 is SEHNR and CDR2 is FQNEAQ (reference sequence). CDR3 coding DNA: TGTGCCAGCAGCTTCTCAATCGGGGGGATGGAGACCCAGTACTTC. Amino acid sequence: CASSFSIGGMETQYF.